The subject of this entry is one TCR beta chain. Its cognate antigen is unknown. Prepared libraries of TCR beta cDNA carried unique molecular identifiers. One entry per CDR3 protein results from TCRdb running MiXCR on the PCR reads. Of roughly 400,000 distinct CDR3 sequences listed, 30% to 45% were seen once; the top ten hold 7.5% to 8.5%. The V and J ends lost 0 bases and 4 bases respectively, with 12 bases between them. The CDR3 is made up of 15 amino acids. Looked up from germline, CDR1 is LGHNA and CDR2 is YSLEER. This entry is derived from a study of post-analysis software for immune sequencing data. About the study: The cohort encompassed relapsing-remitting, secondary progressive and progressive-relapsing multiple sclerosis disease courses. Findings and caveats of the study: The normalized Chao1 diversity of multiple sclerosis patients was significantly lower than that of controls. Those samples that were prepared in the same batch co-clustered strongly by F measure. Patients carried a handful of TRBV segments more frequently than controls did, and TRBV5-6, TRBV5-1 and TRBV20-1 were among them.

The TCR was taken from a girl aged 2-10 years with multiple sclerosis. Sequenced sample: blood. The chain employs TRBV4-3 and TRBJ1-2; no reliable D call. The CDR3 sequence is CASSQDQAGSYGYTF. In nucleotides, the CDR3 is TGCGCCAGCAGCCAAGATCAAGCCGGGAGCTATGGCTACACCTTC.